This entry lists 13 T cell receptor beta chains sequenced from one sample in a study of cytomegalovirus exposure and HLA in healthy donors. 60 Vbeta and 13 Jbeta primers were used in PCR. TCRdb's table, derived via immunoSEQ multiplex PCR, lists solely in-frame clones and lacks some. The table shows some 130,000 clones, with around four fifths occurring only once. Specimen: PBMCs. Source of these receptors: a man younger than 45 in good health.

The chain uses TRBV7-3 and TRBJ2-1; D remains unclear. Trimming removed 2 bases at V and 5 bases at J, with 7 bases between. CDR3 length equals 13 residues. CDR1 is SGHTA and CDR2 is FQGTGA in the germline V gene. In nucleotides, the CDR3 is TGTGCCAGCAGCTTAGGGCTTCACAATGAGCAGTTCTTC. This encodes CASSLGLHNEQFF. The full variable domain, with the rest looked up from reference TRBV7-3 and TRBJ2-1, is GAGVSQTPSNKVTEKGKYVELRCDPISGHTALYWYRQSLGQGPEFLIYFQGTGAADDSGLPNDRFFAVRPEGSVSTLKIQRTERGDSAVYLCASSLGLHNEQFFGPGTRLTVL.

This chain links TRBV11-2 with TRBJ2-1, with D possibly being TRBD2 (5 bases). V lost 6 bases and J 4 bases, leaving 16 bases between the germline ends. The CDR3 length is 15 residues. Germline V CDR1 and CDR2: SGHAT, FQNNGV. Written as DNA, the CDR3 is TGTGCCAGCAGTTCGGGAAGGCGGACTTACAATGAGCAGTTCTTC. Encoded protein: CASSSGRRTYNEQFF. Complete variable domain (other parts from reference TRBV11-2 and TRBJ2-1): EAGVAQSPRYKIIEKRQSVAFWCNPISGHATLYWYQQILGQGPKLLIQFQNNGVVDDSQLPKDRFSAERLKGVDSTLKIQPAKLEDSAVYLCASSSGRRTYNEQFFGPGTRLTVL.

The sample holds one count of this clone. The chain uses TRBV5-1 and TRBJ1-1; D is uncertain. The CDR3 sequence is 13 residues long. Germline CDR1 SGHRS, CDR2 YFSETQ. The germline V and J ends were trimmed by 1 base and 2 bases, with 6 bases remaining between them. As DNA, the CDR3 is TGCGCCAGCAGCTTGCAGGATAACACTGAAGCTTTCTTT. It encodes CASSLQDNTEAFF.

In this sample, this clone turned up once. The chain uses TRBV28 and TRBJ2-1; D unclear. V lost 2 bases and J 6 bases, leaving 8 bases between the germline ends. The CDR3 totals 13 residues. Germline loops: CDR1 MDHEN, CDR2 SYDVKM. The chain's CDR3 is CASSLIGGNEQFF. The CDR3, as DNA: TGTGCCAGCAGTTTAATCGGCGGCAATGAGCAGTTCTTC.

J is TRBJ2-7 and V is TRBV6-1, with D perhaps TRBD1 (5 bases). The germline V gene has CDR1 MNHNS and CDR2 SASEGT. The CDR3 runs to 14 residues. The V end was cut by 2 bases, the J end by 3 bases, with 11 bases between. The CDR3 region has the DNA TGTGCCAGCAGTGAATATGACAGATACTACGAGCAGTACTTC. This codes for CASSEYDRYYEQYF.

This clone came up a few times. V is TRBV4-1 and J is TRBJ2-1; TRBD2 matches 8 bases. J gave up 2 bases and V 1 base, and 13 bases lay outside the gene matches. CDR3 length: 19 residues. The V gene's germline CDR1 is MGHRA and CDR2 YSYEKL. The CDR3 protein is CASSQVGLRGRPTYNEQFF. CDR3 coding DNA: TGCGCCAGCAGCCAAGTGGGGTTGCGCGGGAGGCCGACCTACAATGAGCAGTTCTTC.

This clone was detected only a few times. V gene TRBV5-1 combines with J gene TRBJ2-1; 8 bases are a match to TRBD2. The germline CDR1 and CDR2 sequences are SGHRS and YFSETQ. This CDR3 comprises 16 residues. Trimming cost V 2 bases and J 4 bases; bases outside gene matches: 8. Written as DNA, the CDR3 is TGCGCCAGCAGCTTCTCCGGGACTAGATCATACAATGAGCAGTTCTTC. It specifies CASSFSGTRSYNEQFF.

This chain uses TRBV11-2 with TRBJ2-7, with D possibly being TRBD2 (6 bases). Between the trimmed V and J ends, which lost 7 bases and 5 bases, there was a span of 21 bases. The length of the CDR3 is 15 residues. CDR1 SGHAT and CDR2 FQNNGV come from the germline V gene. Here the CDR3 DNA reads TGTGCCAGCAAACTGCGGGGACTCGACGAGGACGAGCAGTACTTC. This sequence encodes CASKLRGLDEDEQYF.

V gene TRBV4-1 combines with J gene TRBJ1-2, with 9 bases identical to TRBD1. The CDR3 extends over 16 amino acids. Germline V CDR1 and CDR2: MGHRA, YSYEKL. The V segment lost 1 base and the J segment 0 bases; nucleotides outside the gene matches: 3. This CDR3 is CASSQGRTGANYGYTF. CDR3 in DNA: TGCGCCAGCAGCCAAGGCCGGACAGGGGCTAACTATGGCTACACCTTC.

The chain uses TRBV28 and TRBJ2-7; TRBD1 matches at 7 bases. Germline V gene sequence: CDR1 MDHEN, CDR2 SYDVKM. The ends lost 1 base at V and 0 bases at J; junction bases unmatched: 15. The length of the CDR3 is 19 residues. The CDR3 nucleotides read TGTGCCAGCAGTTTATATTTTTTGTTTGGGACAGAATACTCCTACGAGCAGTACTTC. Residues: CASSLYFLFGTEYSYEQYF.

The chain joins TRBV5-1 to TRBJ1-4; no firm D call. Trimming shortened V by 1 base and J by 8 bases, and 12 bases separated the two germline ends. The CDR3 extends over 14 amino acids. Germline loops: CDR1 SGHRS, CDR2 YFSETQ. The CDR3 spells CASSLSTRKEKLFF. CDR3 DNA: TGCGCCAGCAGCTTGTCGACAAGGAAAGAAAAACTGTTTTTT.

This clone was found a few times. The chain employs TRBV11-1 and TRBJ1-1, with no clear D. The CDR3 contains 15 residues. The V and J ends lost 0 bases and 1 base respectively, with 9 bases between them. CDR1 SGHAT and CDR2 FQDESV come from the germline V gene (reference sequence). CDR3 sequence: CASSLAPRQNTEAFF. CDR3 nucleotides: TGTGCCAGCAGCTTAGCCCCCCGACAGAACACTGAAGCTTTCTTT.

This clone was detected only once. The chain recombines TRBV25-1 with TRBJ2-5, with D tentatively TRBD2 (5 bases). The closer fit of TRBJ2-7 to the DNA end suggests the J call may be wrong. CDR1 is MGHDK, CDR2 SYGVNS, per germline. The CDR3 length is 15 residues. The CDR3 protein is CASSDGGLSSYEQYF. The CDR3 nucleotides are TGTGCCAGCAGTGATGGAGGACTGAGCTCCTACGAGCAGTACTTC.